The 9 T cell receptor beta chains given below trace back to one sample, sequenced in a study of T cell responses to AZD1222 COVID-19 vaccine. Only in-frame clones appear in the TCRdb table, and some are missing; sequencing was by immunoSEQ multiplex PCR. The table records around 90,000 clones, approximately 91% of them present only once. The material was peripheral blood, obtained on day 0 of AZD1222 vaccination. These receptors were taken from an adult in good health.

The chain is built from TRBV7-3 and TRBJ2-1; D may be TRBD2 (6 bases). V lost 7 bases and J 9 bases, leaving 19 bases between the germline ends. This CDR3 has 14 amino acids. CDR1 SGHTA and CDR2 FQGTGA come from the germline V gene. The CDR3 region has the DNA TGTGCCAGCACCCCCGGCGGGGCCGAAGGTGAGCAGTTCTTC. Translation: CASTPGGAEGEQFF.

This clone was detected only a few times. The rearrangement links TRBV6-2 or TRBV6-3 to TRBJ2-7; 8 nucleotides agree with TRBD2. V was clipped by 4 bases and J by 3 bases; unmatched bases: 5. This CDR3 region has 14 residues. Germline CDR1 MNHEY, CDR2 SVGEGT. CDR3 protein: CASSSAGGYYEQYF. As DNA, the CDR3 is TGTGCCAGCAGTTCGGCGGGGGGCTACTACGAGCAGTACTTC.

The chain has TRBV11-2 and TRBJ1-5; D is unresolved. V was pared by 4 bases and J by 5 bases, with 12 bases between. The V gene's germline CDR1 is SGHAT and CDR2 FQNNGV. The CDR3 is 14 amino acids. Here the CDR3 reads CASSSLLRDQPQHF. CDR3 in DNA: TGTGCCAGCAGCTCCTTACTTCGAGATCAGCCCCAGCATTTT.

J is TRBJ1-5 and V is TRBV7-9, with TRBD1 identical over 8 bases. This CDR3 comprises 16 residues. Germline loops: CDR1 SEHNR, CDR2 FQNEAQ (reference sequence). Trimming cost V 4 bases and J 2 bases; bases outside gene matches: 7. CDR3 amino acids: CASSSTGGIGNQPQHF. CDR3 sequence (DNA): TGTGCCAGCAGCTCAACAGGGGGTATAGGCAATCAGCCCCAGCATTTT.

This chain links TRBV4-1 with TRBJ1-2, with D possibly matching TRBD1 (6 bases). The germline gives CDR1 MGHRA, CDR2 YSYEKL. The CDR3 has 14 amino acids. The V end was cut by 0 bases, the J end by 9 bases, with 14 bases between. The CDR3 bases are TGCGCCAGCAGCCAAGATTCGGGGGGCGCGAGCTACACCTTC. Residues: CASSQDSGGASYTF.

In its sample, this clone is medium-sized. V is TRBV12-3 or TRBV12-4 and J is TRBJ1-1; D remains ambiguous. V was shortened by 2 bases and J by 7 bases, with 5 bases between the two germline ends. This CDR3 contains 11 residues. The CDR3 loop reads CASSLRDEAFF. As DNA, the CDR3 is TGTGCCAGCAGTTTAAGGGATGAAGCTTTCTTT.

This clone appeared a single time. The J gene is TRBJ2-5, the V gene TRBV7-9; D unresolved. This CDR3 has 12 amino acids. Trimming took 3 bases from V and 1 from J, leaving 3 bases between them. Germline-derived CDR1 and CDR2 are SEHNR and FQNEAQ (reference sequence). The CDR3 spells CASSFSQETQYF. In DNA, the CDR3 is TGTGCCAGCAGCTTCTCCCAAGAGACCCAGTACTTC. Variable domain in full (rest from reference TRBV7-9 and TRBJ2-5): DTGVSQNPRHKITKRGQNVTFRCDPISEHNRLYWYRQTLGQGPEFLTYFQNEAQLEKSRLLSDRFSAERPKGSFSTLEIQRTEQGDSAMYLCASSFSQETQYFGPGTRLLVL.

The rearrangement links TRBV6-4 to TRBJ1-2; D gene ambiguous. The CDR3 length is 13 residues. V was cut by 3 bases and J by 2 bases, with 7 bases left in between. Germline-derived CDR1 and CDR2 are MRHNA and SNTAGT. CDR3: CASSEGRNYGYTF. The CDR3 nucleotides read TGTGCCAGCAGTGAGGGCAGAAACTATGGCTACACCTTC.

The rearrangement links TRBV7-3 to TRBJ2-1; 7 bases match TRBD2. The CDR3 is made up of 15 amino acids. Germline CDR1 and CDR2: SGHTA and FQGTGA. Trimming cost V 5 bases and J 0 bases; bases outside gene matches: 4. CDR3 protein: CASSDERGSYNEQFF. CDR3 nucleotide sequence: TGTGCCAGCAGCGATGAGCGGGGCTCCTACAATGAGCAGTTCTTC.